These 19 T cell receptor beta chains were all obtained from the same sample, sequenced in a study of blood T cells in healthy people across ages. Combining a sample-barcoded 5' primer with a J-beta primer mix, a second PCR ran for about 7 to 12 cycles. From the 5' RACE reads, TCRdb called clonotypes with MiXCR, one entry per CDR3 protein. The sample has some 1.7 million distinct CDR3 sequences; roughly 27% are singletons. The sequenced sample was blood. The origin of the receptors is a woman under 40 in good health.

As concerns this clonotype: A clone one base away is much larger, so this may be a read error. The CDR3 DNA sequence: TGTGCCAGCAGACGCCCTAGCGGAGAGAGCTCCTACGAGCAGTACTTC. Protein product: CASRRPSGESSYEQYF. This chain uses TRBV6-2 or TRBV6-3 with TRBJ2-7, with 7 bases identical to TRBD2. The J segment lost 0 bases and the V segment lost 6 bases, leaving 11 bases of the junction unmatched. This CDR3 region has 16 residues. Germline CDR1 reads MNHEY; CDR2 reads SVGEGT.

This clonotype was observed a handful of times. The chain combines TRBV5-1 with TRBJ2-4; the match to TRBD1 covers 7 bases. V was pared by 5 bases and J by 8 bases, with 10 bases of the junction left unmatched. The CDR3 covers 14 residues. Per the germline V gene, CDR1 is SGHRS and CDR2 is YFSETQ. DNA for the CDR3: TGCGCCAGCAGTCAACAGGGGATTGGGGACATTCAGTACTTC. It translates to CASSQQGIGDIQYF. The full variable domain, its missing parts supplied by reference TRBV5-1 and TRBJ2-4, is KAGVTQTPRYLIKTRGQQVTLSCSPISGHRSVSWYQQTPGQGLQFLFEYFSETQRNKGNFPGRFSGRQFSNSRSEMNVSTLELGDSALYLCASSQQGIGDIQYFGAGTRLSVL.

This clonotype was recorded many times. The chain uses TRBV5-1 and TRBJ2-7; possibly TRBD1 for D (6 bases). Germline CDR1 reads SGHRS; CDR2 reads YFSETQ. The CDR3 consists of 13 residues. V lost 3 bases to trimming and J lost 6 bases, with 13 bases between them. CDR3 amino acids: CASSSRDIGEQYF. CDR3 nucleotides: TGCGCCAGCAGCTCCCGGGACATAGGCGAGCAGTACTTC.

The V and J genes are TRBV14 and TRBJ2-3, with D possibly being TRBD2 (5 bases). Germline assignment: CDR1 SGHDN and CDR2 FVKESK. The CDR3 runs to 16 residues. V lost 4 bases and J lost 2, with 16 bases in between. CDR3 nucleotides: TGTGCCAGCAGCCCCTACCGCGGGCGAGACACAGATACGCAGTATTTT. This sequence encodes CASSPYRGRDTDTQYF.

In this sample, this clonotype turned up many times. The V and J genes are TRBV29-1 and TRBJ2-1; D tentatively fits TRBD1 or TRBD2 (6 bases each). The CDR3 covers 14 residues. Germline V gene data show CDR1 as SQVTM and CDR2 as ANQGSEA. Deletions cut 4 bases from V and 0 bases from J, with 10 bases between. CDR3 region: CSVAWGASYNEQFF. The CDR3 nucleotides are TGCAGCGTTGCCTGGGGGGCCTCCTACAATGAGCAGTTCTTC.

A word on this clonotype: A much larger clone differs by one base, so this may be a read error. This chain uses TRBV15 with TRBJ2-5, with 7 bases matching TRBD2. The end of the DNA is better explained by TRBJ2-1, so the J call may be wrong. The CDR3 is 16 residues long. CDR1 LNHNV and CDR2 YYDKDF come from the germline V gene (reference sequence). The DNA of the CDR3 is TGTGCCACCAGCGTCGCGGGACTAACGATCCAAGAGACCCAGTTCTTC. This sequence encodes CATSVAGLTIQETQFF.

The chain uses TRBV4-3 and TRBJ2-1; 8 bases align to TRBD1. CDR3 length: 15 amino acids. Germline loops: CDR1 LGHNA, CDR2 YSLEER. V lost 1 base, J lost 12 bases, and 11 bases stayed unmatched. CDR3 DNA: TGCGCCAGCAGCCAAGGCTACGGACAGGGTGATGGGCAGTTCTTC. Its protein product is CASSQGYGQGDGQFF.

This clonotype was observed at least ten times. V and J are TRBV10-3 and TRBJ1-2, with TRBD1 matching over 9 bases. The CDR3 covers 15 residues. V was pared by 5 bases and J by 1 base, with 5 bases of the junction left unmatched. The germline V gene encodes CDR1 ENHRY and CDR2 SYGVKD. The CDR3 bases are TGTGCCATCAGTAACCCGGGACAGGGTAACTATGGCTACACCTTC. This gives the protein CAISNPGQGNYGYTF.

J is TRBJ2-2 and V is TRBV4-3, with 8 bases lining up with TRBD2. This CDR3 comprises 17 residues. V shed 0 bases and J 6 bases; nucleotides not matched to a gene: 9. Per the germline V gene, CDR1 is LGHNA and CDR2 is YSLEER. The CDR3 here is CASSQDGSGSYSGELFF. In DNA, the CDR3 is TGCGCCAGCAGCCAAGATGGCAGCGGGAGTTATTCCGGGGAGCTGTTTTTT.

The gene calls are TRBV15 and TRBJ1-2, with D unresolved. The CDR3 sequence is 14 residues long. Trimming left V 0 bases short and J 7 bases short, with 12 bases between. Germline V lookup: CDR1 LNHNV, CDR2 YYDKDF (reference sequence). Here the CDR3 reads CATSRDRGSFGYTF. For the CDR3, the DNA is TGTGCCACCAGCAGAGATCGGGGTTCCTTTGGCTACACCTTC.

Comment on this clonotype: One junction end disagrees with the germline gene, perhaps due to a read error. J is TRBJ1-1 and V is TRBV19; no firm D call. The V gene's germline CDR1 is LNHDA and CDR2 SQIVND (reference sequence). CDR3 length: 16 amino acids. CDR3 in amino acids: CASTIAVGRRNTEAFF. The CDR3 nucleotides read TGTGCCAGTACTATAGCTGTTGGGAGGCGGAACACTGAAGCTTTCTTT.

This clonotype occurred a few times. The chain employs TRBV9 and TRBJ2-3, with D possibly TRBD2 on 5 matching bases. Germline CDR1 and CDR2: SGDLS and YYNGEE. CDR3 length equals 16 residues. V was clipped by 3 bases and J by 1 base, with 15 bases between them. CDR3 residues: CASSGRTLGRTDTQYF. The CDR3 nucleotides are TGTGCCAGCAGCGGAAGGACTCTCGGACGCACAGATACGCAGTATTTT.

This clonotype was found many times. This chain links TRBV12-3 or TRBV12-4 with TRBJ2-4; no clear D. The CDR3 covers 13 residues. The ends were cut back, 3 bases at V and 0 bases at J, with 3 bases in the middle. CDR3 DNA: TGTGCCAGCAGTTTTGTAGCCAAAAACATTCAGTACTTC. It specifies CASSFVAKNIQYF.

The rearrangement links TRBV13 to TRBJ1-2; tentative D call: TRBD1 (5 bases). V shed 5 bases and J shed 0 bases, with 13 bases lying between them. The CDR3 extends over 15 amino acids. CDR1 and CDR2 (germline): PRHDT, FYEKMQ (reference sequence). CDR3 sequence (DNA): TGTGCCAGCAGCGTCAGGGACTTAGCTAACTATGGCTACACCTTC. Translated, it gives CASSVRDLANYGYTF.

The V and J genes are TRBV21-1 and TRBJ2-4; the table's D gene call, TRBD2, was not cross checked with the DNA. TRBV21-1 is annotated as a pseudogene. This CDR3 has 15 amino acids. The CDR3 region is CASSTGTSGRNIQYF. The CDR3 region has the DNA TGTGCCAGCAGCACTGGGACTAGCGGGAGAAACATTCAGTACTTC.

This clonotype was counted only a few times. The rearrangement links TRBV10-3 to TRBJ2-1, with 7 bases lining up with TRBD2. The germline CDR1 and CDR2 sequences are ENHRY and SYGVKD. The CDR3 length is 12 residues. J was trimmed by 7 bases and V by 8 bases; bases with no gene match: 5. DNA of the CDR3: TGTGCCATCTGGGAGGGAAAAAATGAGCAGTTCTTC. Translated, it gives CAIWEGKNEQFF.

This clonotype was seen a few times. The germline gene is not matched at one end of the junction; a read error may be the cause. This chain joins TRBV29-1 and TRBJ2-1; perhaps TRBD2 as D (5 bases). Germline-derived CDR1 and CDR2 are SQVTM and ANQGSEA. This CDR3 is 13 amino acids long. The CDR3 bases are TGCGGCGTTGAGAGCGGTTCCTACAATGAGCAGTTCTTC. It encodes CGVESGSYNEQFF.

This clonotype was seen a few times. This rearrangement joins TRBV3-1 to TRBJ2-1; 14 bases map to TRBD2. Trimming took 4 bases from V and 9 from J; bases not matched to a gene: 11. The CDR3 runs 17 residues. Germline V gene lookup returns CDR1 LGHDT and CDR2 YNNKEL (reference sequence). This CDR3 is CASSRPLGTSGSFEQFF. As DNA, the CDR3 is TGTGCCAGCAGCCGCCCCCTCGGGACTAGCGGGAGTTTTGAGCAGTTCTTC.

This clonotype has only a few counts. This chain joins TRBV4-1 and TRBJ2-7; 7 bases align to TRBD1. Germline V gene data show CDR1 as MGHRA and CDR2 as YSYEKL. V dropped 4 bases and J dropped 2; count of bases not matched to a gene: 5. The CDR3 totals 14 residues. The CDR3 sequence: CASSRQGPTYEQYF. In nucleotides, the CDR3 is TGCGCCAGCAGCCGACAGGGTCCTACCTACGAGCAGTACTTC.